This T cell receptor beta chain came from a study of blood T cell repertoires in COVID-19. Background on the study: From T cells, B-cell-depleted T cells, or PBMCs came the material, which was cDNA or gDNA.

Germline V CDR1 and CDR2: LGHDT, YNNKEL (reference sequence). The CDR3 spans 15 residues. After removal of 4 bases from V and 3 bases from J, the junction contained 9 bases not matched to a gene. Participants, about 18 to 90 years old, spanned 25 or so US areas. Clinical histories supplied by participants themselves formed the basis of cohort assignment. Per the study methods: By means of reference gene primer amplification, nucleated cell counts were estimated. The method was immunoSEQ multiplex PCR; TCRdb's version includes in-frame clones alone and lacks a portion of them. V, J and clone size are taken as reported in that table, and D and trimming were inferred from the DNA itself. Here the sample spans some 390,000 clones, roughly nine tenths being singletons.

The specimen was PBMCs or T cells enriched from blood (not recorded which). The chain carries TRBV3-1 (or the pseudogene TRBV3-2) and TRBJ2-7; TRBD2 aligns across 7 bases. The TCR comes from a man aged 25 to 45 who had recovered from COVID-19. The CDR3 here is CASSPDSGGSYEQYF. The CDR3 nucleotides read TGTGCCAGCAGCCCAGACTCGGGCGGGAGCTACGAGCAGTACTTC.